The 27 T cell receptor beta chains below all came from one sample that was sequenced in a study of shared clonotypes between healthy human individuals. Here immunoSEQ multiplex PCR was the method, and the copy in TCRdb shows in-frame clones only, minus some. The table has hundreds of thousands of clones, 60% to 80% seen once. The sequencing input was PBMCs. The receptor source for this set is a middle-aged woman in good health. Some clones in this sample may be carry-over from other donors' samples.

With regard to this clone: Other DNA sequences of this sample code for an identical CDR3. The chain uses TRBV5-1 and TRBJ1-4; D might be TRBD1 (5 bases). The V gene lost 5 bases and the J gene lost 7 bases, with 6 bases spanning the gap. Per germline, CDR1 SGHRS and CDR2 YFSETQ. This CDR3 is 11 amino acids long. The CDR3 coding sequence is TGCGCCAGCAGGGGGGGTGAAAAACTGTTTTTT. Translation: CASRGGEKLFF.

In regard to this clone: A read error is the likely source, as a far larger clone sits one nucleotide away. The chain is built from TRBV5-1 and TRBJ1-2; D uncertain. The CDR3 runs to 13 residues. V was shortened by 4 bases and J by 7 bases, with 14 bases between the two germline ends. Germline-derived CDR1 and CDR2 are SGHRS and YFSETQ. CDR3 protein: CASSPSRQSGYTF. CDR3 nucleotides: TGCGCCAGCAGCCCCTCCCGTCAGAGTGGCTACACCTTC.

The rearrangement uses TRBV5-1 and TRBJ2-1; D is perhaps TRBD2 (5 bases). CDR3 length equals 14 residues. Trimming took off 2 bases at V and 9 bases at J, with 15 bases between the two ends. The germline gives CDR1 SGHRS, CDR2 YFSETQ. This CDR3 is CASSLEGMGSEQFF. DNA for the CDR3: TGCGCCAGCAGCTTAGAGGGTATGGGTAGTGAGCAGTTCTTC.

With respect to this clone: A far larger clone is one base from this, pointing to a likely read error. CDR3 bases: TGTGCCTGGAATTATAGCGCCCAAGAGACCCAGTACTTC. Amino acids: CAWNYSAQETQYF. V and J are TRBV30 and TRBJ2-5, with D possibly TRBD2 on 5 matching bases. Per the germline V gene, CDR1 is GTSNPN and CDR2 is SVGIG (reference sequence). The CDR3 sequence is 13 residues long. V was clipped by 4 bases and J by 1 base, with 10 bases between them.

V is TRBV2 and J is TRBJ1-1; unclear D gene. V was cut by 6 bases and J by 2 bases, with 13 bases left in between. The germline CDR1 and CDR2 sequences are SNHLY and FYNNEI. This CDR3 is built from 14 residues. The CDR3 DNA follows: TGTGCCAGCAGCCCCCCCCGGGTCAACACTGAAGCTTTCTTT. This gives the protein CASSPPRVNTEAFF. Supplemented by reference TRBV2 and TRBJ1-1, the full variable domain reads EPEVTQTPSHQVTQMGQEVILRCVPISNHLYFYWYRQILGQKVEFLVSFYNNEISEKSEIFDDQFSVERPDGSNFTLKIRSTKLEDSAMYFCASSPPRVNTEAFFGQGTRLTVV.

The chain is built from TRBV27 and TRBJ2-7; D assignment may be TRBD1 or TRBD2 (6 bases each). The CDR3 extends over 17 amino acids. Trimming left V 6 bases short and J 4 bases short, with 25 bases between. CDR1 is MNHEY and CDR2 is SMNVEV in the germline V gene (reference sequence). The CDR3, as DNA: TGTGCCAGCAGATCCCGTAGGTTGGGGGGCGCAAGGTACGAGCAGTACTTC. Its protein product is CASRSRRLGGARYEQYF.

The rearrangement joins TRBV4-1 to TRBJ2-7; 8 nucleotides line up with TRBD2. This CDR3 has 16 amino acids. Germline-derived CDR1 and CDR2 are MGHRA and YSYEKL. Trimming took 4 bases from V and 1 from J; bases not matched to a gene: 9. Here the CDR3 DNA reads TGCGCCAGCAGCCCCGAAAGCGGGAGCCCTTCCTACGAGCAGTACTTC. It yields the protein CASSPESGSPSYEQYF.

This clone appeared many times. Within the sample, other DNA sequences also encode this same CDR3. The V and J genes are TRBV30 and TRBJ1-1; no clear D gene. CDR1 GTSNPN and CDR2 SVGIG come from the germline V gene (reference sequence). Trimming stripped 4 bases from V and 1 base from J, with 16 bases between. The length of the CDR3 is 15 residues. For the CDR3, the DNA is TGTGCCTGGACCCCGAAGGAGGGCAGGAACACTGAAGCTTTCTTT. Protein product: CAWTPKEGRNTEAFF.

This sequence joins TRBV2 and TRBJ2-3, with 11 bases lining up with TRBD2. The trim removed 10 bases at V and 7 bases at J, leaving 10 bases unmatched. Germline loops: CDR1 SNHLY, CDR2 FYNNEI. This CDR3 comprises 14 residues. The CDR3 bases are TGTGCCACCGGGACTAGCGGCGGCACGAATACGCAGTATTTT. This translates into CATGTSGGTNTQYF.

The V and J genes are TRBV10-2 and TRBJ2-1, with 9 bases that match TRBD2. This CDR3 is built from 16 residues. Germline loops: CDR1 WSHSY, CDR2 SAAADI. V was clipped by 3 bases and J by 12 bases; unmatched bases: 15. The CDR3 sequence: CASSDLSGRGAKGQFF. CDR3 sequence (DNA): TGCGCCAGCAGTGACCTTAGCGGGAGAGGGGCAAAGGGGCAGTTCTTC.

V usage is TRBV6-5 and J usage is TRBJ1-3; unclear D gene. The V end lost 6 bases, the J end lost 0 bases, and 12 bases lay between the germline ends. The CDR3 extends over 15 amino acids. The germline V gene encodes CDR1 MNHEY and CDR2 SVGAGI. The CDR3 reads CASRLDGSSGNTIYF. CDR3 nucleotides: TGTGCCAGCAGGTTAGACGGAAGCTCTGGAAACACCATATATTTT.

Concerning this clone: Since a far larger clone is one base different, this is likely a read error. V usage is TRBV27 and J usage is TRBJ2-1; no firm D call. CDR3 size: 12 residues. Per germline, CDR1 MNHEY and CDR2 SMNVEV (reference sequence). In DNA, the CDR3 is TGTGCCAGCAGTATCGGTCTGGGTGAGCGGTTCTTC. Protein product: CASSIGLGERFF.

The genes are TRBV19 and TRBJ1-2; D uncertain. The V gene lost 6 bases and the J gene lost 4 bases, with 12 bases spanning the gap. Germline CDR1 and CDR2: LNHDA and SQIVND (reference sequence). CDR3 size: 13 residues. DNA for the CDR3: TGTGCCAGTAGCGACATAGGAACCTATGGCTACACCTTC. This codes for CASSDIGTYGYTF.

This clone turned up a few times. In DNA form, the CDR3 reads TGTGCCAGCAGTTTAGTTAGGGGCGGGGGACACTATGGCTACACCTTC. As protein: CASSLVRGGGHYGYTF. The chain employs TRBV28 and TRBJ1-2, with a weak D call TRBD1 (5 bases). The V gene lost 2 bases and the J gene lost 3 bases, with 16 bases spanning the gap. The CDR3 length is 16 residues. Germline values: CDR1 MDHEN, CDR2 SYDVKM.

V usage is TRBV7-9 and J usage is TRBJ1-2, with D unclear. V gave up 10 bases and J gave up 8 bases, with 20 bases separating them. CDR1 SEHNR and CDR2 FQNEAQ come from the germline V gene (reference sequence). The CDR3 has 13 amino acids. Here the CDR3 reads CAIRAAGSNGYTF. The CDR3 DNA reads TGTGCCATCCGGGCCGCGGGATCAAACGGCTACACCTTC.

The chain carries TRBV2 and TRBJ1-2; D remains ambiguous. Deletions cut 7 bases from V and 4 bases from J, with 16 bases between. The CDR3 extends over 14 amino acids. Germline V CDR1 and CDR2: SNHLY, FYNNEI. CDR3 residues: CASTQVPRGYGYTF. CDR3 in DNA: TGTGCCAGCACCCAGGTCCCGCGAGGCTATGGCTACACCTTC.

In the case of this clone: It may be a read error: a sequence one base away is much more abundant. In the same sample, other DNA sequences code for this CDR3. The CDR3 nucleotides read TGTGCCAGCAGCTTACAGGGGAACTATGGCTACACCTTC. This sequence encodes CASSLQGNYGYTF. The rearrangement links TRBV7-9 to TRBJ1-2, with a tentative D call TRBD1 (6 bases). The CDR3 is 13 residues long. The ends were cut back, 2 bases at V and 2 bases at J, with 6 bases in the middle. Per the germline V gene, CDR1 is SEHNR and CDR2 is FQNEAQ (reference sequence).

In this sample, this clone turned up a few times. The chain links TRBV10-2 to TRBJ2-5, with 7 bases fitting TRBD2. The J call is in doubt because the DNA end fits TRBJ2-7 better. The CDR3 contains 14 residues. Germline assignment: CDR1 WSHSY and CDR2 SAAADI. The CDR3 DNA follows: TGCGCCAGCATCCCGGGACTAACGTCCTACGAGCAGTACTTC. The encoded protein is CASIPGLTSYEQYF.

About this clone itself: The same CDR3 arises from other DNA sequences in this sample as well. This rearrangement joins TRBV7-2 to TRBJ2-3; unclear D gene. CDR3 length: 11 residues. Trimming took off 3 bases at V and 4 bases at J, with 2 bases between the two ends. Germline V lookup: CDR1 SGHTA, CDR2 FQGNSA. CDR3: CASSLADTQYF. Here the CDR3 DNA reads TGTGCCAGCAGCTTGGCAGATACGCAGTATTTT.

Concerning this clone itself: This is likely an artifact of a read error, given a far larger clone one base away. This chain connects TRBV30 to TRBJ2-6; weak D call: TRBD1 (5 bases). The CDR3 spans 13 residues. Germline CDR1 GTSNPN, CDR2 SVGIG (reference sequence). The CDR3 loop is CAWSFGGANGLTF. As DNA, the CDR3 is TGTGCCTGGAGTTTTGGTGGGGCCAACGGCCTGACTTTC.

This clone has just a few counts. DNA of the CDR3: TGTGCCAGCAGTGACCGGGACAGGAAAAGGGGGGAGACCCAGTACTTC. It is translated as CASSDRDRKRGETQYF. The rearrangement links TRBV6-4 to TRBJ2-5, with TRBD1 matching 8 bases. After removal of 2 bases from V and 5 bases from J, the junction contained 10 bases not matched to a gene. This CDR3 has 16 residues. In germline, CDR1 is MRHNA, CDR2 SNTAGT.

The rearrangement joins TRBV6-1 to TRBJ2-5; 8 bases line up with TRBD1. The CDR3 totals 14 residues. Germline V gives CDR1 MNHNS, CDR2 SASEGT. Unmatched junction bases numbered 5, after V lost 7 bases and J lost 1 base. In DNA, the CDR3 is TGTGCCAGCATTTTAGACAGGGGCCAAGAGACCCAGTACTTC. Protein sequence: CASILDRGQETQYF.

The sample holds a few counts of this clone. This sequence joins TRBV11-2 and TRBJ2-5, with 7 bases identical to TRBD1. The closer fit of TRBJ2-7 to the DNA end suggests the J call may be wrong. Germline lookup yields CDR1 SGHAT and CDR2 FQNNGV. The CDR3 extends over 14 amino acids. The CDR3 protein is CASSLLGTAYEQYF. Written as DNA, the CDR3 is TGTGCCAGCAGCTTACTCGGGACAGCCTACGAGCAGTACTTC.

The genes are TRBV13 and TRBJ2-2; D is ambiguous. Germline CDR1 PRHDT, CDR2 FYEKMQ (reference sequence). The CDR3 loop spans 12 amino acids. V was clipped by 4 bases and J by 7 bases, with 7 bases between them. This chain's CDR3 is CASSYDSGELFF. In DNA form, the CDR3 reads TGTGCCAGCAGCTATGATAGCGGGGAGCTGTTTTTT. The full variable domain, completed using reference TRBV13 and TRBJ2-2, is AAGVIQSPRHLIKEKRETATLKCYPIPRHDTVYWYQQGPGQDPQFLISFYEKMQSDKGSIPDRFSAQQFSDYHSELNMSSLELGDSALYFCASSYDSGELFFGEGSRLTVL.

This clone has at least ten counts. The rearrangement links TRBV28 to TRBJ2-7, with 13 bases that match TRBD2. Trimming removed 6 bases from V and 6 bases from J; junction bases left unmatched: 8. The CDR3 consists of 15 residues. Germline V gene lookup returns CDR1 MDHEN and CDR2 SYDVKM. The CDR3 is CASRPGTSGISEQYF. In nucleotides, the CDR3 is TGTGCCAGCAGACCCGGGACTAGCGGGATCTCCGAGCAGTACTTC.

The chain uses TRBV29-1 and TRBJ2-3; D possibly corresponds to TRBD2 (6 bases). CDR1 is SQVTM, CDR2 ANQGSEA, per germline. Trimming removed 4 bases at V and 6 bases at J, with 14 bases between. This CDR3 is 13 amino acids long. CDR3 protein: CSVGRGEGDTQYF. The CDR3 DNA reads TGCAGCGTTGGGAGGGGAGAGGGGGATACGCAGTATTTT.

This clone was counted a few times. The V gene is TRBV28, the J gene TRBJ2-1; 8 bases agree with TRBD2. CDR1 is MDHEN, CDR2 SYDVKM, per germline. CDR3 length: 17 amino acids. V lost 4 bases and J lost 4; bases outside the gene matches: 12. CDR3 loop: CASSSGRGSGKYNEQFF. CDR3 nucleotides: TGTGCCAGCAGTTCGGGTCGGGGTAGCGGGAAATACAATGAGCAGTTCTTC. Using reference TRBV28 and TRBJ2-1 for the parts outside the CDR3, the full variable domain is DVKVTQSSRYLVKRTGEKVFLECVQDMDHENMFWYRQDPGLGLRLIYFSYDVKMKEKGDIPEGYSVSREKKERFSLILESASTNQTSMYLCASSSGRGSGKYNEQFFGPGTRLTVL.